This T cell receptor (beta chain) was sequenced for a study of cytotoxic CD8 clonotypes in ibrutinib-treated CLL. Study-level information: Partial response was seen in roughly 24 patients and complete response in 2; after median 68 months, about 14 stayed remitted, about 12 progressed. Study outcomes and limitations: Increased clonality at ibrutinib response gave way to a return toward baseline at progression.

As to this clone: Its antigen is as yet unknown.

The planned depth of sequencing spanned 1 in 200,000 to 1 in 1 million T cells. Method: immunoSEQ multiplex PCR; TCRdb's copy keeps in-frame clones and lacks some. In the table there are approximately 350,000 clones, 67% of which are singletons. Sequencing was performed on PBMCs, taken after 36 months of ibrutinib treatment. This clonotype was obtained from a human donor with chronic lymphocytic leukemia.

The DNA of the CDR3 is TGTGCCAGCAGTTCGGTCTCCACAGGGGGCAGCTACGAGCAGTACTTC. Translating it yields CASSSVSTGGSYEQYF. The rearrangement links TRBV28 to TRBJ2-7; the match to TRBD1 covers 9 bases. The CDR3 is made up of 16 amino acids. CDR1 and CDR2 from the germline V gene are MDHEN and SYDVKM. V lost 4 bases, J lost 3 bases, and 10 bases stayed unmatched.